This T cell receptor (beta chain) was profiled in a study of long-term antiretroviral therapy in people with HIV. This clone has just a few counts. Its antigen is unknown. Study conclusions and caveats: Clones that had undergone expansion before ART prevailed in the repertoire throughout all time points. Post-ART diversity increased but stayed below transplant donor controls.

The assay used was immunoSEQ (version v3.0), run at survey level. Per-sample targets for sequencing were roughly 40,000-55,000 T-cell genomes. Generated by immunoSEQ multiplex PCR, the TCRdb table keeps only in-frame clones and is missing some. This table holds tens of thousands of clones, roughly 84% found once. The clonotype comes from a man aged 18 to 30 with HIV. This specimen was unsorted PBMCs, taken 0.4 years after starting antiretroviral therapy.

CDR3 DNA: TGTGCCAGCAGCCCTCCCGCCATGGACGAGCAGTACTTC. Encoded protein: CASSPPAMDEQYF. V usage is TRBV5-5 and J usage is TRBJ2-7; unclear D gene. V lost 4 bases and J lost 5, with 13 bases in between. The germline V gene has CDR1 SGHKS and CDR2 YYEKEE (reference sequence). The CDR3 has 13 residues.